Sequencing of this TCR beta chain was carried out in a study of blood T cell repertoires in COVID-19. As for the study in general: Sites across the United States, Italy and Spain contributed samples from acute and convalescent COVID-19. T cells, B-cell-depleted T cells, or PBMCs supplied cDNA or gDNA.

The CDR3 has 14 residues. Germline values: CDR1 GTSNPN, CDR2 SVGIG (reference sequence). The J segment lost 4 bases and the V segment lost 2 bases, leaving 5 bases of the junction unmatched. In the source study's methods: Estimated nucleated cell counts came from reference gene primer amplification. Assay used: immunoSEQ multiplex PCR; TCRdb lists only in-frame clones, some missing. That table furnishes V, J and clone size, whereas the DNA furnished D and trimming. Counted here are roughly 230,000 clones, 70% to 85% occurring once; the ten biggest clones make up about 3.2%. Sequenced input: PBMCs or T cells enriched from blood (not recorded which). The V call is TRBV30, the J call TRBJ2-7; 10 positions match TRBD1. The receptor was derived from a woman between 55 and 75 years old who had recovered from COVID-19. In DNA form, the CDR3 reads TGTGCCTGGAGTTCCGGGACAGGGGATTACGAGCAGTACTTC. It codes for CAWSSGTGDYEQYF.